This T cell receptor beta chain was identified during a study of brain metastases from non-small cell lung cancer. This CDR3 region has 15 residues. Trimming cost V 1 base and J 6 bases, with 10 bases left between them. Germline CDR1 reads SGHVS; CDR2 reads FQNEAQ. Produced via immunoSEQ multiplex PCR; TCRdb's table is partial and in-frame only. The sample yields 3,500 to 5,000 clones, 80% to 90% seen once. This sequence joins TRBV7-8 and TRBJ1-6; D is perhaps TRBD1 (5 bases). This TCR came from a donor older than 35 with non-small cell lung cancer. The material sequenced was tumor-adjacent normal tissue. The CDR3 spells CASSLVEQANSPLHF. The CDR3 DNA sequence: TGTGCCAGCAGCTTAGTGGAACAGGCTAATTCACCCCTCCACTTT. The full variable domain, completed using reference TRBV7-8 and TRBJ1-6, is GAGVSQSPRYKVAKRGQDVALRCDPISGHVSLFWYQQALGQGPEFLTYFQNEAQLDKSGLPSDRFFAERPEGSVSTLKIQRTQQEDSAVYLCASSLVEQANSPLHFGNGTRLTVT.